The clone carrying this T cell receptor (beta chain) has ten or more counts. These data originate in a study of Graves' ophthalmopathy and Graves' hyperthyroidism. CDR1 and CDR2 from the germline V gene are SGHAT and FQNNGV. Unmatched junction bases numbered 3, after V lost 5 bases and J lost 4 bases. The CDR3 covers 14 residues. Clinical symptoms, serum thyroxine, TRAb, thyroid ultrasound and orbital computed tomography were relied on for diagnosis. The TCR beta CDR3 regions underwent amplification from RNA transcripts. Second-round multiplex PCR came after first-round RT-PCR with HTBI primers. TCRdb used MiXCR to reprocess the multiplex PCR reads, holding one entry per CDR3 protein. The sample records a few hundred thousand distinct CDR3 sequences, 15% to 19% being singletons.

Sample: peripheral blood. The chain is built from TRBV11-2 and TRBJ1-2; 11 nucleotides match TRBD1. The TCR sequence derives from a woman aged 18-29 years with stable Graves' hyperthyroidism. This chain's CDR3 is CASSMGQGGYGYTF. DNA of the CDR3: TGTGCCAGCAGCATGGGACAGGGGGGCTATGGCTACACCTTC.